These 25 T cell receptor beta chains came from one sample sequenced in a study of cytotoxic CD8 clonotypes in ibrutinib-treated CLL. Generated by immunoSEQ multiplex PCR, the TCRdb table keeps only in-frame clones and is missing some. The sample yields 95,000 to 100,000 clones, 78% seen once. Sequenced material: PBMCs, taken after 12 months of ibrutinib treatment. The receptors were sampled from a human donor with chronic lymphocytic leukemia.

There are a few counts of this clone. The chain employs TRBV9 and TRBJ1-6; no clear D. This CDR3 is built from 15 residues. Per the germline V gene, CDR1 is SGDLS and CDR2 is YYNGEE. Trimming shortened V by 3 bases and J by 4 bases, and 11 bases separated the two germline ends. The CDR3 DNA sequence: TGTGCCAGCAGCGAGGACCGGGGTTATAATTCACCCCTCCACTTT. Translated: CASSEDRGYNSPLHF.

V gene TRBV5-1 combines with J gene TRBJ1-5; 7 bases map to TRBD1. Germline loops: CDR1 SGHRS, CDR2 YFSETQ. V lost 0 bases, J lost 0 bases, and 6 bases stayed unmatched. The CDR3 runs to 17 residues. The DNA of the CDR3 is TGCGCCAGCAGCTTGGAGGCAGGGGGTAATAGCAATCAGCCCCAGCATTTT. Translating it yields CASSLEAGGNSNQPQHF.

The DNA of the CDR3 is TGTGCCTGGGTGGCACAAGAGACCCAGTACTTC. Encoded protein: CAWVAQETQYF. The chain carries TRBV30 and TRBJ2-5, with D unresolved. The CDR3 spans 11 residues. V lost 5 bases and J lost 2, with 6 bases in between. Germline CDR1 GTSNPN, CDR2 SVGIG (reference sequence).

The chain joins TRBV19 to TRBJ2-7; the D gene is possibly TRBD2 (6 bases). Trimming stripped 5 bases from V and 2 bases from J, with 16 bases between. There are 15 residues in the CDR3. Germline V gene data show CDR1 as LNHDA and CDR2 as SQIVND (reference sequence). Written as DNA, the CDR3 is TGTGCCAGTAGTGTGGTGGGAGGTGATCCCTACGAGCAGTACTTC. This sequence encodes CASSVVGGDPYEQYF.

The chain carries TRBV6-6 and TRBJ1-1; tentatively, D is TRBD1 (6 bases). The V end was cut by 6 bases, the J end by 3 bases, with 17 bases between. CDR3 size: 15 residues. Germline CDR1 MNHNY, CDR2 SVGAGI (reference sequence). CDR3 DNA sequence: TGTGCCAGCAGGCAAGTGGGGGGCGGGGACACTGAAGCTTTCTTT. This codes for CASRQVGGGDTEAFF.

Only one count was recorded for this clone. Other nucleotide sequences in the sample specify the same CDR3. CDR3 coding DNA: TGTGCCATCAGTGGGGGGACAGGGATAAACTATGGCTACACCTTC. This codes for CAISGGTGINYGYTF. The rearrangement links TRBV10-3 to TRBJ1-2; 9 bases map to TRBD1. Germline-derived CDR1 and CDR2 are ENHRY and SYGVKD. This CDR3 is 15 amino acids long. Unmatched junction bases numbered 5, after V lost 4 bases and J lost 2 bases.

The rearrangement uses TRBV7-9 and TRBJ1-1, with 8 bases that match TRBD1. Germline V gene sequence: CDR1 SEHNR, CDR2 FQNEAQ (reference sequence). The trim removed 1 base at V and 1 base at J, leaving 2 bases unmatched. CDR3 length equals 15 residues. The CDR3 DNA is TGTGCCAGCAGCTTAGTGGGGACAGGGAACACTGAAGCTTTCTTT. Residues: CASSLVGTGNTEAFF.

The chain links TRBV30 to TRBJ1-6; 7 bases are a match to TRBD1. The CDR3 sequence is 15 residues long. Per germline, CDR1 GTSNPN and CDR2 SVGIG (reference sequence). V lost 0 bases to trimming and J lost 4 bases; unmatched junction nucleotides: 3. The CDR3 reads CAWSVVTGYNSPLHF. CDR3 coding DNA: TGTGCCTGGAGTGTGGTGACAGGGTATAATTCACCCCTCCACTTT.

This chain uses TRBV7-9 with TRBJ2-7, with no clear D. The CDR3 sequence is 13 residues long. Deletions cut 1 base from V and 4 bases from J, with 8 bases between. The germline V gene encodes CDR1 SEHNR and CDR2 FQNEAQ (reference sequence). The CDR3 is CASSLGRRYEQYF. CDR3 nucleotides: TGTGCCAGCAGCTTAGGTCGTCGGTACGAGCAGTACTTC.

V and J are TRBV6-5 and TRBJ2-3; 11 nucleotides agree with TRBD1. In germline, CDR1 is MNHEY, CDR2 SVGAGI. V gave up 6 bases and J gave up 3 bases; unmatched junction bases: 5. The CDR3 is 15 amino acids. The CDR3 region is CASSRGTGGTDTQYF. DNA for the CDR3: TGTGCCAGCAGCCGAGGGACAGGGGGTACAGATACGCAGTATTTT.

V usage is TRBV5-1 and J usage is TRBJ1-6; TRBD1 might be the D (6 bases). V shed 0 bases and J shed 9 bases, with 10 bases lying between them. CDR1 is SGHRS and CDR2 is YFSETQ in the germline V gene. This CDR3 spans 14 amino acids. The CDR3 protein is CASSLEGGGSPLHF. The CDR3, as DNA: TGCGCCAGCAGCTTGGAGGGAGGGGGTTCACCCCTCCACTTT.

J is TRBJ1-6 and V is TRBV6-5; 7 bases agree with TRBD1. V shed 10 bases, J shed 10 bases, and the junction held 10 bases outside the gene matches. The CDR3 has 13 residues. Looked up from germline, CDR1 is MNHEY and CDR2 is SVGAGI. CDR3 coding DNA: TGTGCCACCACGACAGGGTTGATCTCACCCCTCCACTTT. Translation: CATTTGLISPLHF.

The rearrangement links TRBV5-1 to TRBJ2-5; D is perhaps TRBD2 (6 bases). V lost 7 bases and J 5 bases, leaving 15 bases between the germline ends. This CDR3 has 13 residues. The germline V gene encodes CDR1 SGHRS and CDR2 YFSETQ. The CDR3 is CASGDSKGETQYF. DNA for the CDR3: TGCGCCAGCGGGGACTCGAAAGGGGAGACCCAGTACTTC.

V and J are TRBV6-4 and TRBJ2-5; either TRBD1 or TRBD2 may supply D (5 bases each). V shed 4 bases and J shed 2 bases, with 14 bases lying between them. This CDR3 comprises 15 residues. Germline assignment: CDR1 MRHNA and CDR2 SNTAGT. This CDR3 is CASSAGGSDQETQYF. In nucleotides, the CDR3 is TGTGCCAGCAGTGCTGGGGGATCCGATCAAGAGACCCAGTACTTC.

For the CDR3, the DNA is TGTGCCAGCAGCTCCGCTGTGATCGGATCACCCCTCCACTTT. As protein: CASSSAVIGSPLHF. The chain uses TRBV11-2 and TRBJ1-6; D remains ambiguous. The CDR3 contains 14 residues. V was cut by 4 bases and J by 10 bases, with 14 bases left in between. CDR1 and CDR2 from the germline V gene are SGHAT and FQNNGV.

This chain joins TRBV2 and TRBJ2-1; D ambiguous. There are 15 residues in the CDR3. Per the germline V gene, CDR1 is SNHLY and CDR2 is FYNNEI. Deletions cut 6 bases from V and 4 bases from J, with 16 bases between. The CDR3 loop is CASRVVELIYNEQFF. CDR3 bases: TGTGCCAGCAGAGTCGTAGAACTAATTTACAATGAGCAGTTCTTC. The variable domain in full, with the rest retrieved from reference TRBV2 and TRBJ2-1, is EPEVTQTPSHQVTQMGQEVILRCVPISNHLYFYWYRQILGQKVEFLVSFYNNEISEKSEIFDDQFSVERPDGSNFTLKIRSTKLEDSAMYFCASRVVELIYNEQFFGPGTRLTVL.

J is TRBJ2-2 and V is TRBV5-1; TRBD1 matches at 7 bases. V was pared by 2 bases and J by 3 bases, with 4 bases of the junction left unmatched. This CDR3 comprises 15 residues. Germline values: CDR1 SGHRS, CDR2 YFSETQ. The CDR3 DNA reads TGCGCCAGCAGCTTACAGGGGAAGGACACCGGGGAGCTGTTTTTT. It is translated as CASSLQGKDTGELFF.

A remark on this clone: The sample carries other DNA sequences with the same CDR3. The J gene is TRBJ2-5, the V gene TRBV7-3, with no clear D. Germline V gene data show CDR1 as SGHTA and CDR2 as FQGTGA. V was cut by 1 base and J by 3 bases, with 6 bases left in between. The CDR3 runs to 13 residues. The CDR3 DNA sequence: TGTGCCAGCAGCTTAAGACCCAAAGAGACCCAGTACTTC. This translates into CASSLRPKETQYF. The full variable domain, completed using reference TRBV7-3 and TRBJ2-5, is GAGVSQTPSNKVTEKGKYVELRCDPISGHTALYWYRQSLGQGPEFLIYFQGTGAADDSGLPNDRFFAVRPEGSVSTLKIQRTERGDSAVYLCASSLRPKETQYFGPGTRLLVL.

The chain uses TRBV4-2 and TRBJ2-7, with 9 positions matching TRBD1. The V gene end was trimmed by 0 bases and the J gene end by 4 bases; junction bases not matched to a gene: 7. This CDR3 contains 16 residues. Looked up from germline, CDR1 is LGHNA and CDR2 is YNFKEQ. This CDR3 reads CASSQERTGDVYEQYF. The DNA for the CDR3 is TGTGCCAGCAGCCAAGAAAGGACAGGGGATGTGTACGAGCAGTACTTC.

As for this clone: Other nucleotide sequences from this sample produce the same CDR3. CDR3 loop: CASSPPGLAGYEQYF. The CDR3 DNA is TGTGCCAGCTCACCGCCGGGACTAGCGGGTTACGAGCAGTACTTC. This chain links TRBV18 with TRBJ2-7, with 12 bases that match TRBD2. This CDR3 contains 15 residues. Germline CDR1 is KGHSH and CDR2 is LQKENI. The V and J ends lost 3 bases and 4 bases, in that order; junction bases with no gene match: 4.

The CDR3: CASSLVVGNEQFF. The DNA for the CDR3 is TGCGCCAGCAGCTTGGTGGTCGGGAACGAGCAGTTCTTC. V gene TRBV5-1 combines with J gene TRBJ2-1, with D possibly matching TRBD2 (5 bases). Trimming stripped 0 bases from V and 10 bases from J, with 11 bases between. Per the germline V gene, CDR1 is SGHRS and CDR2 is YFSETQ. The CDR3 extends over 13 amino acids.

This clone has a handful of counts. The chain is built from TRBV10-3 and TRBJ1-1; 9 bases fit TRBD1. This CDR3 has 15 amino acids. Germline V CDR1 and CDR2: ENHRY, SYGVKD. J gave up 4 bases and V 0 bases, and 3 bases lay outside the gene matches. The CDR3 DNA reads as TGTGCCATCAGTGAGTCAGGACAGGGGAGCACTGAAGCTTTCTTT. Protein sequence: CAISESGQGSTEAFF.

V gene TRBV7-9 combines with J gene TRBJ2-7; 7 positions agree with TRBD2. The CDR3 contains 13 residues. Germline V gene sequence: CDR1 SEHNR, CDR2 FQNEAQ (reference sequence). V lost 4 bases to trimming and J lost 4 bases; unmatched junction nucleotides: 4. This chain's CDR3 is CASSSSGGYEQYF. The CDR3 region has the DNA TGTGCCAGCAGCTCCTCCGGGGGGTACGAGCAGTACTTC.

The chain links TRBV18 to TRBJ2-7; the D is unclear. V was clipped by 3 bases and J by 3 bases, with 12 bases between them. From germline, CDR1 is KGHSH and CDR2 LQKENI. The CDR3 is made up of 14 amino acids. The CDR3 bases are TGTGCCAGCTCACCCCGGGCGGAAGACTACGAGCAGTACTTC. This encodes CASSPRAEDYEQYF.

This sequence joins TRBV11-3 and TRBJ2-5; D is ambiguous. Trimming removed 2 bases from V and 1 base from J, with 8 bases in between. CDR3 size: 14 residues. Germline V gives CDR1 SGHNT, CDR2 YENEEA. The CDR3 protein is CASSLFGSQETQYF. DNA of the CDR3: TGTGCCAGCAGCTTATTTGGCAGCCAAGAGACCCAGTACTTC.